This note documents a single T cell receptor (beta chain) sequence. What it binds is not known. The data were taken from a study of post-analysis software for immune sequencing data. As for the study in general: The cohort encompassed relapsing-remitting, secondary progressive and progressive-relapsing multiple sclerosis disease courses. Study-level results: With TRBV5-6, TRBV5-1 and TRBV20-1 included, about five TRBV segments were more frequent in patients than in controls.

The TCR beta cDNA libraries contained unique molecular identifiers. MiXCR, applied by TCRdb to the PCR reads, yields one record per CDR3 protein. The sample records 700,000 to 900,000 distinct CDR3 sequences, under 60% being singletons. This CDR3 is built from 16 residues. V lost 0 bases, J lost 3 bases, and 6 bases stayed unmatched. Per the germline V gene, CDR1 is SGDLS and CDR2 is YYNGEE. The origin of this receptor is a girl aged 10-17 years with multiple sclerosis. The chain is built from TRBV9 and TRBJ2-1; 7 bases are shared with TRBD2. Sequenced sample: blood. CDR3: CASSVGGLSHYNEQFF. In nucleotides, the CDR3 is TGTGCCAGCAGCGTAGGGGGACTATCCCACTACAATGAGCAGTTCTTC.